The clone carrying this T cell receptor beta chain was seen once. Its antigen is still unknown. The CDR3 totals 13 residues. Trimming cost V 6 bases and J 0 bases, with 5 bases left between them. Per the germline V gene, CDR1 is SGHNT and CDR2 is YENEEA. The data are from a study of PD-L1 blockade in urothelial cancer. Turning to the study itself: Timepoints chosen for blood analysis were 3 weeks (second dose) and 6 weeks after treatment start. Study-wide results and limits: Those with durable benefit had larger increases in tumor-associated blood clones at 3 weeks.

Method: immunoSEQ multiplex PCR; TCRdb's copy keeps in-frame clones and lacks some. The data contain 71,000 or so clones, approximately 91% of them singletons. The sequenced sample was PBMCs, obtained around atezolizumab (anti-PD-L1) treatment. This TCR derives from a man in his 60s with urothelial cancer. This chain links TRBV11-3 with TRBJ2-2; no firm D call. The CDR3 region is CASRRTNTGELFF. As DNA, the CDR3 is TGTGCCAGCAGGAGAACGAACACCGGGGAGCTGTTTTTT. Full variable domain (missing parts from reference TRBV11-3 and TRBJ2-2): EAGVVQSPRYKIIEKKQPVAFWCNPISGHNTLYWYLQNLGQGPELLIRYENEEAVDDSQLPKDRFSAERLKGVDSTLKIQPAELGDSAVYLCASRRTNTGELFFGEGSRLTVL.